The 13 T cell receptor beta chains below come from one sample, sequenced in a study of T cells in Graves' hyperthyroidism and ophthalmopathy. The TCR beta CDR3 regions underwent amplification using RNA transcripts as the source. First-round RT-PCR with HTBI primers amplified the TCR CDR3 region. TCRdb ran MiXCR on the multiplex PCR reads and lists one entry per CDR3 protein. The data hold 500,000 to 750,000 distinct CDR3 sequences, with around 46% observed a single time. The sequencing input was peripheral blood or thyroid tissue (not recorded which). The receptors were sampled from a woman aged 18-35 years with Graves' hyperthyroidism.

V and J are TRBV15 and TRBJ1-4, with D tentatively TRBD1 (5 bases). The CDR3 totals 15 residues. V was shortened by 3 bases and J by 5 bases, with 13 bases between the two germline ends. CDR1 is LNHNV, CDR2 YYDKDF, per germline (reference sequence). The CDR3 spells CATSSPGPRNEKLFF. CDR3 DNA sequence: TGTGCCACCAGCAGTCCGGGACCGAGGAATGAAAAACTGTTTTTT. The complete variable domain, with remaining parts taken from reference TRBV15 and TRBJ1-4, reads DAMVIQNPRYQVTQFGKPVTLSCSQTLNHNVMYWYQQKSSQAPKLLFHYYDKDFNNEADTPDNFQSRRPNTSFCFLDIRSPGLGDTAMYLCATSSPGPRNEKLFFGSGTQLSVL.

Concerning this clonotype: A much larger clone lies one base from this, so it may be a read error. The conserved closing phenylalanine or tryptophan is absent in this CDR3, likely reflecting a read error. The chain is built from TRBV5-4 and TRBJ1-5; TRBD1 might be the D (6 bases). CDR3 size: 13 residues. Germline values: CDR1 SGHNT, CDR2 YYREEE (reference sequence). Between the trimmed V and J ends, which lost 0 bases and 8 bases, there was a span of 9 bases. CDR3 nucleotides: TGTGCCAGCAGCTTGGCGGCAGGGGAGCCCCAGCATCTT. Amino acid sequence: CASSLAAGEPQHL.

This clonotype was counted many times. The chain is built from TRBV4-1 and TRBJ1-5; 7 bases are a match to TRBD1. The CDR3 extends over 19 amino acids. The ends lost 3 bases at V and 3 bases at J; junction bases unmatched: 17. Germline V gene data show CDR1 as MGHRA and CDR2 as YSYEKL. The CDR3 bases are TGCGCCAGCAGCCAGGGGGAGCTACAGGGGACCTACACCAATCAGCCCCAGCATTTT. It is translated as CASSQGELQGTYTNQPQHF.

This clonotype was recorded many times. This rearrangement joins TRBV5-5 to TRBJ1-1; no definite D call. Looked up from germline, CDR1 is SGHKS and CDR2 is YYEKEE (reference sequence). V was trimmed by 4 bases and J by 3 bases, leaving 7 bases between them. CDR3 length: 12 amino acids. CDR3 region: CASSERDTEAFF. CDR3 nucleotides: TGTGCCAGCAGCGAAAGGGACACTGAAGCTTTCTTT. Based on the CDR3 plus reference TRBV5-5 and TRBJ1-1, the full variable domain is DAGVTQSPTHLIKTRGQQVTLRCSPISGHKSVSWYQQVLGQGPQFIFQYYEKEERGRGNFPDRFSARQFPNYSSELNVNALLLGDSALYLCASSERDTEAFFGQGTRLTVV.

A few counts support this clonotype. This chain joins TRBV20-1 and TRBJ2-3; maybe TRBD2 (5 bases). The CDR3 has 14 amino acids. Germline V CDR1 and CDR2: DFQATT, SNEGSKA (reference sequence). Trimming cost V 3 bases and J 1 base, with 11 bases left between them. The CDR3: CSASTADRTDTQYF. The CDR3 nucleotides read TGCAGTGCTAGTACAGCGGACCGCACAGATACGCAGTATTTT.

At least ten counts were recorded for this clonotype. This chain connects TRBV7-9 to TRBJ2-7, with 9 bases matching TRBD1. The CDR3 length is 13 residues. Per germline, CDR1 SEHNR and CDR2 FQNEAQ (reference sequence). Trimming removed 1 base from V and 6 bases from J; junction bases left unmatched: 1. The CDR3: CASSLEGQGEQYF. The DNA of the CDR3 is TGTGCCAGCAGCTTAGAGGGACAGGGCGAGCAGTACTTC.

This chain uses TRBV7-9 with TRBJ1-4, with D perhaps TRBD1 (5 bases). CDR1 is SEHNR and CDR2 is FQNEAQ in the germline V gene (reference sequence). The CDR3 is 18 amino acids. With 3 bases removed from V and 5 bases from J, the gap between germline ends came to 22 bases. Here the CDR3 reads CASSFPPLSGTANEKLFF. The CDR3 region has the DNA TGTGCCAGCAGCTTCCCCCCCCTTAGCGGGACTGCGAATGAAAAACTGTTTTTT.

In nucleotides, the CDR3 is TGTGCCACGCAACCGAGACAGGCCTACGAGCAGTACTTC. Amino acids: CATQPRQAYEQYF. The chain couples TRBV24-1 to TRBJ2-7, with D perhaps matching TRBD1 (6 bases). This CDR3 has 13 amino acids. CDR1 and CDR2 (germline): KGHDR, SFDVKD. V gave up 10 bases and J gave up 2 bases, with 14 bases separating them.

The chain is built from TRBV7-3 and TRBJ2-3, with D perhaps given as TRBD1 or TRBD2 (5 bases each). The V and J ends lost 1 base and 1 base respectively, with 12 bases between them. This CDR3 comprises 16 residues. Germline V lookup: CDR1 SGHTA, CDR2 FQGTGA. CDR3 residues: CASSLNQGDGTDTQYF. The CDR3 DNA sequence: TGTGCCAGCAGCTTAAACCAGGGAGATGGCACAGATACGCAGTATTTT. Looking up the rest from reference TRBV7-3 and TRBJ2-3 gives the full variable domain: GAGVSQTPSNKVTEKGKYVELRCDPISGHTALYWYRQSLGQGPEFLIYFQGTGAADDSGLPNDRFFAVRPEGSVSTLKIQRTERGDSAVYLCASSLNQGDGTDTQYFGPGTRLTVL.

This clonotype was seen many times. The chain couples TRBV12-3 or TRBV12-4 to TRBJ2-2; the D is unclear. The CDR3 covers 13 residues. Deletions cut 6 bases from V and 8 bases from J, with 13 bases between. The CDR3 reads CASSPALPGELFF. As DNA, the CDR3 is TGTGCCAGCAGCCCCGCGCTCCCTGGGGAGCTGTTTTTT.

V and J are TRBV12-3 or TRBV12-4 and TRBJ2-5; a weak D match, TRBD2 (6 bases). This CDR3 is 14 amino acids long. V dropped 1 base and J dropped 5 bases, with 11 bases sitting between them. The CDR3, as DNA: TGTGCCAGCAGTTTAGTCGGCGGGACGGAGACCCAGTACTTC. Amino acid sequence: CASSLVGGTETQYF.

This clonotype was seen repeatedly, ten times or more. This sequence joins TRBV19 and TRBJ1-3; D is unresolved. Germline V gives CDR1 LNHDA, CDR2 SQIVND (reference sequence). V was trimmed by 4 bases and J by 0 bases, leaving 7 bases between them. The CDR3 contains 14 residues. CDR3 bases: TGTGCCAGTAGTAGGACGGCCTCTGGAAACACCATATATTTT. Translated, it gives CASSRTASGNTIYF.

This clonotype came up many times. The rearrangement uses TRBV29-1 and TRBJ2-2, with D tentatively TRBD2 (6 bases). The V end lost 2 bases, the J end lost 4 bases, and 8 bases lay between the germline ends. Germline V lookup: CDR1 SQVTM, CDR2 ANQGSEA. The CDR3 has 13 amino acids. The chain's CDR3 is CSVEPGGTGELFF. DNA for the CDR3: TGCAGCGTTGAACCCGGGGGCACCGGGGAGCTGTTTTTT.